This T cell receptor beta chain was identified in a study of blood T cell repertoires in COVID-19. Study background: Acute-phase and convalescent COVID-19 samples originated in the United States, Italy and Spain. PBMCs, B-cell-depleted T cells, or T cells provided the cDNA or gDNA that made up the material.

CDR3 size: 13 residues. V was clipped by 5 bases and J by 4 bases; unmatched bases: 4. Authors' methods: Amplifying reference gene primers gave estimates of nucleated cell counts. The data were produced by immunoSEQ multiplex PCR, yet TCRdb's version contains in-frame clones alone and is incomplete. V and J calls and clone size come straight from that table; D and trimming were deduced from the DNA. In the table there are 150,000 to 200,000 clones, approximately 83% of which are singletons. Sequenced sample: peripheral blood. The origin of this receptor is a man in his 60s with acute or convalescent COVID-19. V is TRBV12-3 or TRBV12-4 and J is TRBJ1-1; 7 bases align to TRBD1. Here the CDR3 DNA reads TGTGCCAGCAGTCTTACAGGGGCCACTGAAGCTTTCTTT. It codes for CASSLTGATEAFF.